The present entry profiles one T cell receptor (beta chain) with its context. The sample holds many counts of this clonotype. Its cognate antigen has yet to be identified. No quality values exist for individual bases; no much larger clone is one base distant. The CDR3 runs 15 residues from the cysteine to the phenylalanine. The CDR3 DNA has 45 bases and is translated from base 1. Trimming accounts for 8 bases at V and 4 bases at J, while the number of junction bases matched to no gene is 11. Read against the paper, the sample's time point label means: pre-sensitization, week 0. The treatment or condition label of this sample denotes: therapeutic diphenylcyclopropenone sensitization with weekly scalp DPC. At every patch-test visit, the blood draw took place before the patch test was put on. To be eligible, patients had to be aged 18 to 70, diagnosed with alopecia and judged suitable for DPC therapy, while pregnant patients were excluded. Unfractionated whole blood was collected in Tempus Blood RNA tubes, and total RNA was extracted from that blood.

This sample is drawn from a study of human T cells and chemical hapten exposure listed by TCRdb under 2021. Study-level background: For sensitization, 2% DPC in acetone was applied to a 2 cm by 2 cm area of upper inner arm skin. Patient blood was sampled pre-sensitization (week 0) and at 2, 6 and about 24 weeks after DPC sensitization. The patient cohort, mostly female, included alopecia areata with under or over 50% scalp involvement, alopecia totalis and alopecia universalis. Patch tests used Finn chambers with 0.01% DPC on the upper back, scored after 6 days by International Contact Dermatitis Research Group standards. About 29 alopecia patients gave blood for TCR sequencing at one to four time points (pre-sensitization, 2, 6 and 24 weeks). Throughout the study period of about 25 weeks, patients also received therapeutic DPC doses to the scalp every week. This study followed changes in the peripheral blood TCR repertoire in vivo during primary and secondary sensitization of alopecia patients to the hapten diphenylcyclopropenone (DPC). Libraries were pooled for sequencing, and variation in per-sample TCR yields was attributed mainly to small differences in library volumes within the pool.

Results the study describes overall, beyond this receptor: Repeated subsampling changed both the strength of the expansion versus patch-test correlation and the threshold at which that correlation became significant. Because every patient had alopecia, a presumed autoimmune disease, the patients' immune response might differ from that of healthy individuals. The number of PT1 expanded TCRs positively correlated with patch test score, significant at thresholds 8, 16 and 32 but not 4. Expanded TCRs formed significantly more large CDR3 similarity clusters than pre-sensitization or healthy control sets, consistent with antigen-driven responses. DPC sensitization did not change the number of TCRs with a frequency above 1 in 1000, and there was no evidence of changes in global repertoire structure.

The library relied on RACE. Sequencing took place on a NextSeq 500. During library preparation, unique molecular identifiers were attached to individual cDNA molecules so that TCRs could be counted in a quantitative, reproducible way. Both TCR alpha and TCR beta chains were sequenced from each blood RNA sample. Concerning the study's data processing: Samples had a median of around 92,000 TCRs, with a range from roughly 23,224 to 700,000. V, J and CDR3 annotation of the TCR reads was carried out using the Decombinator software suite. To make PS versus PT1 abundance plots, every sample was subsampled to the same number of TCRs (28,000). TCRs were defined as expanded if absent before sensitization and observed at least eight times at the 2-week time point. TCRdb trimmed the raw reads at Q25, called clones with MiXCR and kept productive beta chains. Identical CDR3 proteins give one entry, which carries the most common genes and DNA. TCRdb's processing, not the authors', yielded these V and J calls. This sample has approximately 370,000 distinct CDR3 sequences in its table, and 5.5% of those were observed once. Over 7% of the sample is taken by the ten largest.

The source of this sequence is a woman between 18 and 30 years old with alopecia areata. Some clones in this sample may be carry-over from other donors' samples. Sample: whole blood, taken in connection with sensitization to the hapten diphenylcyclopropenone (DPC). The rearrangement joined TRBV12-3 or TRBV12-4 to TRBJ1-2, with 9 bases aligning to TRBD1. The DNA sequence is given as TGTGCCAGCTCCTTGGACAGGGGCTTAGCCTATGGCTACACCTTC. Protein translation: CASSLDRGLAYGYTF.